The 8 T cell receptor beta chains below come from one sample, sequenced in a study of shared clonotypes between healthy human individuals. As defined, naive CD8 cells were CD45RO-negative and positively selected for CCR7, with terminally differentiated effector memory CD45RA+ cells excluded. Here immunoSEQ multiplex PCR was the method, and the copy in TCRdb shows in-frame clones only, minus some. The sample holds around 2.1 million clones, 85% to 95% seen once. The sample taken for sequencing was naive CD8+ T cells from PBMCs. These receptors all stem from a man aged 18 to 35 in good health. Some clones in this sample may be carry-over from other donors' samples.

The chain joins TRBV11-2 to TRBJ2-7; D gene ambiguous. The germline V gene has CDR1 SGHAT and CDR2 FQNNGV. The V gene lost 6 bases and the J gene lost 7 bases, with 10 bases spanning the gap. The CDR3 contains 11 residues. The CDR3 DNA reads TGTGCCAGCAGTCAATCCGGGGAGCAGTACTTC. It encodes CASSQSGEQYF.

The rearrangement joins TRBV9 to TRBJ2-7; 9 bases are shared with TRBD2. The V gene end was trimmed by 0 bases and the J gene end by 0 bases; junction bases not matched to a gene: 7. The length of the CDR3 is 17 residues. Looked up from germline, CDR1 is SGDLS and CDR2 is YYNGEE. CDR3 loop: CASSVASSGSPSYEQYF. The CDR3 nucleotides read TGTGCCAGCAGCGTAGCGAGTAGCGGGAGCCCCTCCTACGAGCAGTACTTC. The full variable domain, completed using reference TRBV9 and TRBJ2-7, is DSGVTQTPKHLITATGQRVTLRCSPRSGDLSVYWYQQSLDQGLQFLIQYYNGEERAKGNILERFSAQQFPDLHSELNLSSLELGDSALYFCASSVASSGSPSYEQYFGPGTRLTVT.

The chain joins TRBV10-3 to TRBJ2-1; TRBD2 might be the D (5 bases). V gave up 3 bases and J gave up 0 bases, with 9 bases separating them. This CDR3 region has 15 residues. Germline values: CDR1 ENHRY, CDR2 SYGVKD. The DNA for the CDR3 is TGTGCCATCAGTGAATTGGGAGTCTCCTACAATGAGCAGTTCTTC. This sequence encodes CAISELGVSYNEQFF.

The gene calls are TRBV18 and TRBJ2-7, with 9 bases matching TRBD1. V trimming: 2 bases; J trimming: 4 bases; junction bases outside the gene matches: 6. CDR1 is KGHSH, CDR2 LQKENI, per germline. The CDR3 consists of 15 residues. Here the CDR3 reads CASSPMGTGLYEQYF. The CDR3 coding sequence is TGTGCCAGCTCACCAATGGGGACAGGGCTTTACGAGCAGTACTTC.

Here the CDR3 DNA reads TGTGCCAGCAGCGGAAAAGATGGAGACTACGAGCAGTACTTC. Amino acids: CASSGKDGDYEQYF. This chain connects TRBV9 to TRBJ2-7, with D unclear. Germline V gene sequence: CDR1 SGDLS, CDR2 YYNGEE. V dropped 3 bases and J dropped 3 bases, with 13 bases sitting between them. The CDR3 sequence is 14 residues long. Based on the CDR3 plus reference TRBV9 and TRBJ2-7, the full variable domain is DSGVTQTPKHLITATGQRVTLRCSPRSGDLSVYWYQQSLDQGLQFLIQYYNGEERAKGNILERFSAQQFPDLHSELNLSSLELGDSALYFCASSGKDGDYEQYFGPGTRLTVT.

The chain has TRBV28 and TRBJ1-4; D ambiguous. This CDR3 contains 14 residues. V was cut by 5 bases and J by 0 bases, with 7 bases left in between. CDR1 MDHEN and CDR2 SYDVKM come from the germline V gene. CDR3 region: CASSDRPTNEKLFF. Written as DNA, the CDR3 is TGTGCCAGCAGTGACCGACCAACTAATGAAAAACTGTTTTTT. The variable domain in full, completed from reference TRBV28 and TRBJ1-4, reads DVKVTQSSRYLVKRTGEKVFLECVQDMDHENMFWYRQDPGLGLRLIYFSYDVKMKEKGDIPEGYSVSREKKERFSLILESASTNQTSMYLCASSDRPTNEKLFFGSGTQLSVL.

This rearrangement joins TRBV5-5 to TRBJ2-4; 12 nucleotides agree with TRBD2. CDR3 length: 16 amino acids. Germline loops: CDR1 SGHKS, CDR2 YYEKEE (reference sequence). V lost 2 bases, J lost 8 bases, and 8 bases stayed unmatched. CDR3 sequence: CASSFTSGRYKDIQYF. DNA for the CDR3: TGTGCCAGCAGCTTTACTAGCGGGAGGTATAAGGACATTCAGTACTTC.

The rearrangement uses TRBV7-8 and TRBJ1-5; maybe TRBD1 (6 bases). The CDR3 is 20 amino acids. Trimming cost V 1 base and J 8 bases, with 30 bases left between them. CDR1 SGHVS and CDR2 FQNEAQ come from the germline V gene. The CDR3 spells CASSLVVGGPWDISGEPQHF. The CDR3 DNA is TGTGCCAGCAGCTTAGTAGTTGGGGGCCCATGGGACATCAGCGGGGAGCCCCAGCATTTT.